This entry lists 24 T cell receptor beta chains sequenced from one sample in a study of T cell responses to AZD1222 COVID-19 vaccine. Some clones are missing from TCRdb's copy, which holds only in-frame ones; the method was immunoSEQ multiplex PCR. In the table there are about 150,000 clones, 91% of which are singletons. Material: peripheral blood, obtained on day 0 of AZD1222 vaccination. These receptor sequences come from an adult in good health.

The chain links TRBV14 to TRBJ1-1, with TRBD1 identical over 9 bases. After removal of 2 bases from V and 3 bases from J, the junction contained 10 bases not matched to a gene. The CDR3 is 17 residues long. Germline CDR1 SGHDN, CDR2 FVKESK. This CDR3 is CASSQMGQGGPHTEAFF. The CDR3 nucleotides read TGTGCCAGCAGCCAAATGGGACAGGGAGGTCCCCACACTGAAGCTTTCTTT.

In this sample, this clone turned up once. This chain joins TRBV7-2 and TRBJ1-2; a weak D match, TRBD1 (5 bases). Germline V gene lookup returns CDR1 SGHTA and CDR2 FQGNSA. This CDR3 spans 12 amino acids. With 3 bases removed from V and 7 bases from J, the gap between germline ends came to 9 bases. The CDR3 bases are TGTGCCAGCAGCTTTGACAGACGTGGCTACACCTTC. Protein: CASSFDRRGYTF.

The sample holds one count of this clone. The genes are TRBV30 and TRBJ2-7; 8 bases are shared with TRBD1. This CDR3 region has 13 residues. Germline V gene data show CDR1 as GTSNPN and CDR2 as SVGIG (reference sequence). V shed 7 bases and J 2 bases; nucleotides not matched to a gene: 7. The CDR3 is CALRQGSTYEQYF. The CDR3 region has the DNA TGTGCCTTACGACAGGGGTCCACCTACGAGCAGTACTTC. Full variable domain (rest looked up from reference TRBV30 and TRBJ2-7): SQTIHQWPATLVQPVGSPLSLECTVEGTSNPNLYWYRQAAGRGLQLLFYSVGIGQISSEVPQNLSASRPQDRQFILSSKKLLLSDSGFYLCALRQGSTYEQYFGPGTRLTVT.

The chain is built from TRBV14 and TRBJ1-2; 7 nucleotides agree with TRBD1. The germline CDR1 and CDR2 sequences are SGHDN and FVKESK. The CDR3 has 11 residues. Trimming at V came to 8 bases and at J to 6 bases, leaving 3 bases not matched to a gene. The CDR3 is CASPRGDGYTF. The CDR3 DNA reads TGTGCCAGCCCCAGGGGGGATGGCTACACCTTC.

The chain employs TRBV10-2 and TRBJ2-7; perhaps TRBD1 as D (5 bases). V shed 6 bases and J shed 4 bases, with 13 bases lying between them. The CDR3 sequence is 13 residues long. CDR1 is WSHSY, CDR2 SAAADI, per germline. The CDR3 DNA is TGCGCCAGCAGAGATCTAGGGGCATACGAGCAGTACTTC. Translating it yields CASRDLGAYEQYF.

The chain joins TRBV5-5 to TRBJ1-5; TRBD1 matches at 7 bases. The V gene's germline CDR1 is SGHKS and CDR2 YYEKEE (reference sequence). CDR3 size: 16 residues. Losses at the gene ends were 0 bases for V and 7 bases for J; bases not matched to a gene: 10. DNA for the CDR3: TGTGCCAGCAGCTTGGCCCTCACAGGGGCCCCACAGCCCCAGCATTTT. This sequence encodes CASSLALTGAPQPQHF. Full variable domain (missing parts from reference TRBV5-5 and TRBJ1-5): DAGVTQSPTHLIKTRGQQVTLRCSPISGHKSVSWYQQVLGQGPQFIFQYYEKEERGRGNFPDRFSARQFPNYSSELNVNALLLGDSALYLCASSLALTGAPQPQHFGDGTRLSIL.

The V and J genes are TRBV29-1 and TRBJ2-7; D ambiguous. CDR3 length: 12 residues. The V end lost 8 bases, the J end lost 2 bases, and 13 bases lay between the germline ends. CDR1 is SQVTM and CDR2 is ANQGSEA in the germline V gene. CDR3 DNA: TGCAGCTCAAGGACGGCAACCTACGAGCAGTACTTC. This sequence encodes CSSRTATYEQYF.

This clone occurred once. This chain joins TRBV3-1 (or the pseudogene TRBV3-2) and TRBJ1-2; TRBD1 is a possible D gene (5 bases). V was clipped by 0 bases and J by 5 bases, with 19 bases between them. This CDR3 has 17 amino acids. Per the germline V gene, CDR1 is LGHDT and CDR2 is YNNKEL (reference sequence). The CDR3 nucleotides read TGTGCCAGCAGCCAAGAGGATACGGGACGGAGGATTTATGGCTACACCTTC. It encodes CASSQEDTGRRIYGYTF.

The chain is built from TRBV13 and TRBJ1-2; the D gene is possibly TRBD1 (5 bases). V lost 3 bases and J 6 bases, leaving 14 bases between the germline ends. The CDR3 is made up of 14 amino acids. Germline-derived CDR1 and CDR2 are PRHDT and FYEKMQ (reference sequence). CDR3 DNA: TGTGCCAGCAGCTTCTCCGGGACCGGAGATGGCTACACCTTC. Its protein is CASSFSGTGDGYTF.

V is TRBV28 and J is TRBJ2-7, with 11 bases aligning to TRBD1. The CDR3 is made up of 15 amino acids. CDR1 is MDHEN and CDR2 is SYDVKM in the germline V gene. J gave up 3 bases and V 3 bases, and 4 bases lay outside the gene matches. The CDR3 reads CASSLPGQGGYEQYF. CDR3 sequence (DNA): TGTGCCAGCAGTTTGCCGGGACAGGGGGGCTACGAGCAGTACTTC.

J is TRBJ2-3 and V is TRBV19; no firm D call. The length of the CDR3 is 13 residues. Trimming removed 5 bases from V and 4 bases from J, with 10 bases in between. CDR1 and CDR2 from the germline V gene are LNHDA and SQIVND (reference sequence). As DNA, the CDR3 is TGTGCCAGTAGTCTAAAAGGTCCAGATACGCAGTATTTT. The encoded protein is CASSLKGPDTQYF.

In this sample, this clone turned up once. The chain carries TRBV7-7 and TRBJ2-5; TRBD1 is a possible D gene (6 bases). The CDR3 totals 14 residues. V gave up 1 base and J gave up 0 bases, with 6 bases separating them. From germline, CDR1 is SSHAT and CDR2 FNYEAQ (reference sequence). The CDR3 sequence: CASSLDRDQETQYF. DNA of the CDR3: TGTGCCAGCAGCTTAGACAGGGACCAAGAGACCCAGTACTTC.

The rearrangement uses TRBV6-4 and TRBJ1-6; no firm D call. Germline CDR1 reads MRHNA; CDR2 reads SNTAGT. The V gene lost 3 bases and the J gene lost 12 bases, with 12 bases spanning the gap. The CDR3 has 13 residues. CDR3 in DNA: TGTGCCAGCAGTGAGCGGGAGGGCGAACCCCTCCACTTT. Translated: CASSEREGEPLHF.

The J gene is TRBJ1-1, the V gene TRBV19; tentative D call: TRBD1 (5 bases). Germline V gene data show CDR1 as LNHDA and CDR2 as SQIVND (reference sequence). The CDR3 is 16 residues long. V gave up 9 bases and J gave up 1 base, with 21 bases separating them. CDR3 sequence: CASGRGNGLGNTEAFF. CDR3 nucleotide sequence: TGTGCCAGCGGACGGGGGAACGGGTTGGGGAACACTGAAGCTTTCTTT.

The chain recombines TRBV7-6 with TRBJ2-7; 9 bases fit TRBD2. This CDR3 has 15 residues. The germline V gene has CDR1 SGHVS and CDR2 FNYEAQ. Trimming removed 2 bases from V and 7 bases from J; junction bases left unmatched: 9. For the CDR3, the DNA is TGTGCCAGCAGCTTAATTGCGCGGGGGGGCGGTGAGCAGTACTTC. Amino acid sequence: CASSLIARGGGEQYF.

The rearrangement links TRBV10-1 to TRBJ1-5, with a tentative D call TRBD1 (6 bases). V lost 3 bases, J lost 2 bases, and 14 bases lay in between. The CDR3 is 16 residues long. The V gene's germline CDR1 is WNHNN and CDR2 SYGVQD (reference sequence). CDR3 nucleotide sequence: TGCGCCAGCAGTGAATCGGACAGCTATTGCAATCAGCCCCAGCATTTT. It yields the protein CASSESDSYCNQPQHF.

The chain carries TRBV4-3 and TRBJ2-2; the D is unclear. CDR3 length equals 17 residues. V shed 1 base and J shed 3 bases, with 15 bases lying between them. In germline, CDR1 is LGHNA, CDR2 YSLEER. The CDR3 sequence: CASSQAWADLHTGELFF. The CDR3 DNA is TGCGCCAGCAGCCAAGCGTGGGCAGACCTCCACACCGGGGAGCTGTTTTTT.

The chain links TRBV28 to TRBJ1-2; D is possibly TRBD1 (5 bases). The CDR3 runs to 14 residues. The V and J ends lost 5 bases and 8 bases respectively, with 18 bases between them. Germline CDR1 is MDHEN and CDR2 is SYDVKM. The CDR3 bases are TGTGCCAGCAGTGGAGGGGCAACACGGGGAGGCTACACCTTC. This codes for CASSGGATRGGYTF.

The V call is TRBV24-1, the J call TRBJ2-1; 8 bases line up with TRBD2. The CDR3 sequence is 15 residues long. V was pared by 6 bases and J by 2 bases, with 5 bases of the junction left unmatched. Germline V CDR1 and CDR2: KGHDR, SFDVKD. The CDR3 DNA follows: TGTGCCACCAGTAGCGGGAGTCCGACCTACAATGAGCAGTTCTTC. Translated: CATSSGSPTYNEQFF.

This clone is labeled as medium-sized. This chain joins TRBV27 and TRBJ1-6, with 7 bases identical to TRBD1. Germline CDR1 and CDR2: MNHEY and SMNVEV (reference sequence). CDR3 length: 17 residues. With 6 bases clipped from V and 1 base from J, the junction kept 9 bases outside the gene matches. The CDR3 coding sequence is TGTGCCAGCAGACCAACAGGGGTGCATTCCTATAATTCACCCCTCCACTTT. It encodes CASRPTGVHSYNSPLHF.

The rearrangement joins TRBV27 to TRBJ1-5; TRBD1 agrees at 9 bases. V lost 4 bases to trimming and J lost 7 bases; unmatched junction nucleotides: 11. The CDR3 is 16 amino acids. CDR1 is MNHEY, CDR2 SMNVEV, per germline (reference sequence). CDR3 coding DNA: TGTGCCAGCAGTTCCCACTGGGACAGGGAACGCCAGCCCCAGCATTTT. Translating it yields CASSSHWDRERQPQHF.

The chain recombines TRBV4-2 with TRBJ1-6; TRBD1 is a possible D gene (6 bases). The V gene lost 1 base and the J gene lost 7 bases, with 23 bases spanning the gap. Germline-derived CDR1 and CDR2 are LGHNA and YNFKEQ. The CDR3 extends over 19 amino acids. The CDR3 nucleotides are TGTGCCAGCAGCCAAGGAGGGGGGACCCCCCGGGCTGACAATTCACCCCTCCACTTT. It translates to CASSQGGGTPRADNSPLHF.

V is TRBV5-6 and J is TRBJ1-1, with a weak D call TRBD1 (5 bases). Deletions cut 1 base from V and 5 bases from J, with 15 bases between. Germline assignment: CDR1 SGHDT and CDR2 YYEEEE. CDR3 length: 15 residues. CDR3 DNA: TGTGCCAGCAGCTTGCAGGGACGGTTAGAGACTGAAGCTTTCTTT. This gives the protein CASSLQGRLETEAFF.

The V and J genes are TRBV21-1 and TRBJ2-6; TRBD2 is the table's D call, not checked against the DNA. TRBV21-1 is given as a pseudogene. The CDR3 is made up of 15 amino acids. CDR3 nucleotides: TGTGCCAGCAGCATTAGGAGCTCTGGGGCCAACGTCCTGACTTTC. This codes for CASSIRSSGANVLTF.